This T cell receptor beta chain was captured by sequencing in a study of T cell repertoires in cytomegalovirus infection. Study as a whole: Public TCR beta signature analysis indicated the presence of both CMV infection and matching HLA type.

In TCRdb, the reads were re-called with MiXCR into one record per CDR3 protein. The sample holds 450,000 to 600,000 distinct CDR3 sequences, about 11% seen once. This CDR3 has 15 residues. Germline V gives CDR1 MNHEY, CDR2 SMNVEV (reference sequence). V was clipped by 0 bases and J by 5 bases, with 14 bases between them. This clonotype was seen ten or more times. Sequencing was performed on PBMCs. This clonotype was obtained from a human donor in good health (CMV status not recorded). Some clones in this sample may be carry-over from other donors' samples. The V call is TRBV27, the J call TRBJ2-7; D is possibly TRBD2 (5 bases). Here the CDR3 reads CASSLSKAWRDEQYF. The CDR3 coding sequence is TGTGCCAGCAGTTTATCGAAAGCATGGCGGGACGAGCAGTACTTC.